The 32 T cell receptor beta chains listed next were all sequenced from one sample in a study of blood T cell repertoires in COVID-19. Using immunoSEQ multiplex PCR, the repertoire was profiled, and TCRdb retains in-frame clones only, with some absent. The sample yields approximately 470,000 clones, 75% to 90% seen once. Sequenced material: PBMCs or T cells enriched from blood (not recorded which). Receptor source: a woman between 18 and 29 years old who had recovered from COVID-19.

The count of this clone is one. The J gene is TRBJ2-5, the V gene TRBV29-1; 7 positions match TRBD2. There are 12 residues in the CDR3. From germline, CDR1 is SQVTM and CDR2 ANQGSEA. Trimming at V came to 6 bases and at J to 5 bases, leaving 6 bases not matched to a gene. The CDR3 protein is CSVAASGETQYF. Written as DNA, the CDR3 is TGCAGCGTCGCGGCTAGCGGCGAGACCCAGTACTTC. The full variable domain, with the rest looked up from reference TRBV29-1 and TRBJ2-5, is SAVISQKPSRDICQRGTSLTIQCQVDSQVTMMFWYRQQPGQSLTLIATANQGSEATYESGFVIDKFPISRPNLTFSTLTVSNMSPEDSSIYLCSVAASGETQYFGPGTRLLVL.

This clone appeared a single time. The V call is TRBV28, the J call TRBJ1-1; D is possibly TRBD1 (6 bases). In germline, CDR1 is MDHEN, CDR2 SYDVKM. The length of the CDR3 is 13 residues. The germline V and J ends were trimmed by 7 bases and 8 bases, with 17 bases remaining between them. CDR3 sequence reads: CASIRTATLEAFF. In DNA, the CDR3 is TGTGCCAGCATCAGGACAGCGACCCTAGAAGCTTTCTTT. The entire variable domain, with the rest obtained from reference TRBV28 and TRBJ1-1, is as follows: DVKVTQSSRYLVKRTGEKVFLECVQDMDHENMFWYRQDPGLGLRLIYFSYDVKMKEKGDIPEGYSVSREKKERFSLILESASTNQTSMYLCASIRTATLEAFFGQGTRLTVV.

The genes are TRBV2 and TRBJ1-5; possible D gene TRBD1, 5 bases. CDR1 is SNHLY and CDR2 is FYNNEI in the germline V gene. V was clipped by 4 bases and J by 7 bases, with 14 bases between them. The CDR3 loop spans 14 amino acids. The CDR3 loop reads CASSGGRVWQPQHF. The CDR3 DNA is TGTGCCAGCAGTGGGGGGAGGGTTTGGCAGCCCCAGCATTTT.

The CDR3 is CAISEYRATGSPLHF. The DNA for the CDR3 is TGTGCCATCAGTGAGTACAGGGCGACAGGATCACCCCTCCACTTT. V usage is TRBV10-3 and J usage is TRBJ1-6; TRBD1 might be the D (6 bases). Germline CDR1 is ENHRY and CDR2 is SYGVKD. The CDR3 contains 15 residues. V lost 1 base and J 10 bases, leaving 14 bases between the germline ends.

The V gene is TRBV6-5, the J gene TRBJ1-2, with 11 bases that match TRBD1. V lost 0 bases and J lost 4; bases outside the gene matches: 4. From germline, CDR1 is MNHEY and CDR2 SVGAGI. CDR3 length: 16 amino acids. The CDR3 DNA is TGTGCCAGCAGTTACTCACCCGGGACAGGGGGCTATGGCTACACCTTC. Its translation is CASSYSPGTGGYGYTF.

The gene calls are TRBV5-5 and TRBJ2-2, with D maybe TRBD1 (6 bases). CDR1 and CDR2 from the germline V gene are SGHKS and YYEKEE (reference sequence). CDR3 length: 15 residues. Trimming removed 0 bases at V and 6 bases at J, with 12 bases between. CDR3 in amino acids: CASSLGDIRPGELFF. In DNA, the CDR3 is TGTGCCAGCAGCTTGGGGGACATAAGACCCGGGGAGCTGTTTTTT. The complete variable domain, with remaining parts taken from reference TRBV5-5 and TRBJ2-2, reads DAGVTQSPTHLIKTRGQQVTLRCSPISGHKSVSWYQQVLGQGPQFIFQYYEKEERGRGNFPDRFSARQFPNYSSELNVNALLLGDSALYLCASSLGDIRPGELFFGEGSRLTVL.

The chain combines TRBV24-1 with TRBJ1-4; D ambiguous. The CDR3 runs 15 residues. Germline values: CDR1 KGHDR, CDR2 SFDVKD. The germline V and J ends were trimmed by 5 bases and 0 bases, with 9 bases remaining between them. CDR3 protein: CATSGAESTNEKLFF. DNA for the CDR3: TGTGCCACCAGTGGGGCAGAATCAACTAATGAAAAACTGTTTTTT.

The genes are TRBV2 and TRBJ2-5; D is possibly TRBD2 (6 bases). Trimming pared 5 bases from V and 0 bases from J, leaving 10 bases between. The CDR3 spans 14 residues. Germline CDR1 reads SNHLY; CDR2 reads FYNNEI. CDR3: CASSRGWDQETQYF. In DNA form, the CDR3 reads TGTGCCAGCAGTCGGGGGTGGGACCAAGAGACCCAGTACTTC.

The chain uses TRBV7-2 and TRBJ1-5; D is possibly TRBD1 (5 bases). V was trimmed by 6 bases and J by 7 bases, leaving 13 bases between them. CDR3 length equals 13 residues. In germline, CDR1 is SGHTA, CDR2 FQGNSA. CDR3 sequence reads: CASSFDSRQPQHF. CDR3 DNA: TGTGCCAGCAGTTTCGACAGCCGGCAGCCCCAGCATTTT.

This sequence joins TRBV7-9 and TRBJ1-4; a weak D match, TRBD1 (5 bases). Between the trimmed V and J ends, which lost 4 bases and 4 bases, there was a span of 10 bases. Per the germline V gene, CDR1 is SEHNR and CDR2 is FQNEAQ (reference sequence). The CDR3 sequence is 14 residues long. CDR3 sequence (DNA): TGTGCCAGCAGCTCGACAGTCGGTAATGAAAAACTGTTTTTT. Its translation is CASSSTVGNEKLFF.

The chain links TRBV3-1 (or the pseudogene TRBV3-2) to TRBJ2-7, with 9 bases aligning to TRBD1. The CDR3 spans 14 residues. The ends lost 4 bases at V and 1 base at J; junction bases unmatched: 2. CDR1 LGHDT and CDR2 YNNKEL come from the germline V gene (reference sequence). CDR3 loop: CASSRDRDSYEQYF. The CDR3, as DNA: TGTGCCAGCAGCCGGGACAGGGATTCCTACGAGCAGTACTTC.

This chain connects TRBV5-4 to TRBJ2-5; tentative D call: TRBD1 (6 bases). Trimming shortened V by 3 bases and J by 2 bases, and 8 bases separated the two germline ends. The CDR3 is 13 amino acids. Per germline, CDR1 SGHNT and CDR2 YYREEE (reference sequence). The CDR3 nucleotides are TGTGCCAGCAGCTACAGGGCGCAAGAGACCCAGTACTTC. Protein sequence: CASSYRAQETQYF. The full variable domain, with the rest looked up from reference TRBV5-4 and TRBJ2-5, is ETGVTQSPTHLIKTRGQQVTLRCSSQSGHNTVSWYQQALGQGPQFIFQYYREEENGRGNFPPRFSGLQFPNYSSELNVNALELDDSALYLCASSYRAQETQYFGPGTRLLVL.

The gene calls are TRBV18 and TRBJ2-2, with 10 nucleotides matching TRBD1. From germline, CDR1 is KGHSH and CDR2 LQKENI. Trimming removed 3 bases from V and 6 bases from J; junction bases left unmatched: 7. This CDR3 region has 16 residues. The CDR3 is CASSPGTGVISGELFF. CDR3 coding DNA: TGTGCCAGCTCACCCGGGACAGGGGTCATCTCCGGGGAGCTGTTTTTT.

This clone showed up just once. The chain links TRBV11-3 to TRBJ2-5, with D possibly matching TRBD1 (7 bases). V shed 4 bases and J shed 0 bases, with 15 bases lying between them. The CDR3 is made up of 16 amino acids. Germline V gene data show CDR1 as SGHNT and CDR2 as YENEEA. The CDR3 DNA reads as TGTGCCAGCAGCTCCCGCGGGGACAGCGACCAAGAGACCCAGTACTTC. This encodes CASSSRGDSDQETQYF.

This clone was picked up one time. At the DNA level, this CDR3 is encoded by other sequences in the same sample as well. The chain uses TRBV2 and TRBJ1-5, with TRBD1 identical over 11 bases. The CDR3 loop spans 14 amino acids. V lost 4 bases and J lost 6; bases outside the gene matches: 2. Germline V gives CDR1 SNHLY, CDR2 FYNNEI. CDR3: CASSVGTGGQPQHF. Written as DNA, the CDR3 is TGTGCCAGCAGTGTAGGGACAGGGGGTCAGCCCCAGCATTTT.

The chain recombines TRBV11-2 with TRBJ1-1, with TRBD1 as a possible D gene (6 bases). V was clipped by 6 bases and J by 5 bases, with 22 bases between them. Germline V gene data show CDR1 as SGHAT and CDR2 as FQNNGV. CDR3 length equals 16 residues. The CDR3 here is CASRPVFRGWETEAFF. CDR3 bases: TGTGCCAGCAGACCCGTGTTCAGGGGTTGGGAGACTGAAGCTTTCTTT.

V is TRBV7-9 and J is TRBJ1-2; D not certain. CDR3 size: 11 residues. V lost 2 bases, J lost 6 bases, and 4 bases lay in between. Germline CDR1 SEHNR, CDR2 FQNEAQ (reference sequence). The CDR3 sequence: CASSLTDGYTF. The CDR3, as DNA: TGTGCCAGCAGCTTAACAGATGGCTACACCTTC.

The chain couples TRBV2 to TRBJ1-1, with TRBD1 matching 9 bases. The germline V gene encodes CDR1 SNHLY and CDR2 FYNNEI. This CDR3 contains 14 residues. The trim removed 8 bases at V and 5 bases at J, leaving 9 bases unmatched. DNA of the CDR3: TGTGCCAGCGGGACAGGGAGGGGAGAGACTGAAGCTTTCTTT. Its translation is CASGTGRGETEAFF.

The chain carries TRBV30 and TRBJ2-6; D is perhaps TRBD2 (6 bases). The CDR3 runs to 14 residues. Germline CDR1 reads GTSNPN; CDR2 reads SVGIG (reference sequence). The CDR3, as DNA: TGTGCGTACGGTGGGGGGTCTGGGGCCAACGTCCTGACTTTC. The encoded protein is CAYGGGSGANVLTF.

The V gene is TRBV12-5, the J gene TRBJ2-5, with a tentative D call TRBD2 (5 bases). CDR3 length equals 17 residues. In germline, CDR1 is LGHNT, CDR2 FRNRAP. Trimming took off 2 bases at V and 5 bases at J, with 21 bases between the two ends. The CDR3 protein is CASGLPTDWRSGETQYF. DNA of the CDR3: TGTGCTAGTGGTTTGCCCACGGACTGGAGGTCGGGGGAGACCCAGTACTTC.

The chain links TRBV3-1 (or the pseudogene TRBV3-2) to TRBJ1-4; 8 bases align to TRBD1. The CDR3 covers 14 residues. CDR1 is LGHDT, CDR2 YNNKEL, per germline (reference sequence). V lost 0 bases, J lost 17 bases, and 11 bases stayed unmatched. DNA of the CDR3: TGTGCCAGCAGCCAAGATCTCTCCAGGGGGCCCTTCTTTTTT. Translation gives CASSQDLSRGPFFF.

CDR3 nucleotides: TGTGCCAGCAGTCCGGGACACAATGGAGGCTACACCTTC. This gives the protein CASSPGHNGGYTF. The genes are TRBV27 and TRBJ1-2, with D possibly matching TRBD1 (6 bases). This CDR3 spans 13 amino acids. Trimming took 5 bases from V and 8 from J, leaving 15 bases between them. CDR1 and CDR2 (germline): MNHEY, SMNVEV (reference sequence).

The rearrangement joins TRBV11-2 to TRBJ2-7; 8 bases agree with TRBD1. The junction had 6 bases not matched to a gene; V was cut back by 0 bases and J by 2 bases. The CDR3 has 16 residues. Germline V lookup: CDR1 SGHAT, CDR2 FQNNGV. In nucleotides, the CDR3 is TGTGCCAGCAGCTTAGATCTAGGGACAGGCGCCTACGAGCAGTACTTC. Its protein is CASSLDLGTGAYEQYF.

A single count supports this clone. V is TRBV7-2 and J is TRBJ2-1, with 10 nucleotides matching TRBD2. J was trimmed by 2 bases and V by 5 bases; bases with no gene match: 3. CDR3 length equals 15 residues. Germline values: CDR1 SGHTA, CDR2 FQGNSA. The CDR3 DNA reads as TGTGCCAGCAGCCCCAGCGGGAGGGCCTACAATGAGCAGTTCTTC. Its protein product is CASSPSGRAYNEQFF.

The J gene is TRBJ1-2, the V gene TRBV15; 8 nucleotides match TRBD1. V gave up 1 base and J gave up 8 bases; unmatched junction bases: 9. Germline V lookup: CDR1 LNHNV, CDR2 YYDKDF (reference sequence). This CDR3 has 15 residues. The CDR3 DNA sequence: TGTGCCACCAGCAGAGCGGGACAGGAATTGAGGGGCTACACCTTC. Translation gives CATSRAGQELRGYTF.

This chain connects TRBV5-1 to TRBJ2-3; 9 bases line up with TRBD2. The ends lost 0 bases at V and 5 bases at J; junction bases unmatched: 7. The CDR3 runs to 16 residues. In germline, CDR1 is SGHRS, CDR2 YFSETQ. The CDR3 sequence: CASSLAVAGEGDTQYF. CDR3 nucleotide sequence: TGCGCCAGCAGCTTGGCGGTAGCGGGGGAGGGAGATACGCAGTATTTT.

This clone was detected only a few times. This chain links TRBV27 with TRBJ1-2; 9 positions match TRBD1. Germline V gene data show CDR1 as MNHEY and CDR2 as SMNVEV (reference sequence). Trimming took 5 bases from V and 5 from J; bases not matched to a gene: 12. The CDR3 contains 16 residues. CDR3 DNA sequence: TGTGCCAGCAGTACTCGGACAGGGGCTTTCTTTTATGGCTACACCTTC. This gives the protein CASSTRTGAFFYGYTF.

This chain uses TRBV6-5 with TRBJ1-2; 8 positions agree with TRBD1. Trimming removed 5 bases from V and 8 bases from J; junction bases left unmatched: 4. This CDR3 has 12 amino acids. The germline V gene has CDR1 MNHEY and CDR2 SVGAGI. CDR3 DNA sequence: TGTGCCAGCAGTCCGGACAGGGCAGGCTACACCTTC. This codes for CASSPDRAGYTF.

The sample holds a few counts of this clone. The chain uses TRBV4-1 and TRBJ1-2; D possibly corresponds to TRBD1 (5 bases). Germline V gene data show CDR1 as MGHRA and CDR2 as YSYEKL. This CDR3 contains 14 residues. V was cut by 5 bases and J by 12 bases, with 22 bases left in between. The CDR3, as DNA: TGCGCCAGCAGCGGTTTAACCCAGGGAATCTCCCACACCTTC. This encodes CASSGLTQGISHTF.

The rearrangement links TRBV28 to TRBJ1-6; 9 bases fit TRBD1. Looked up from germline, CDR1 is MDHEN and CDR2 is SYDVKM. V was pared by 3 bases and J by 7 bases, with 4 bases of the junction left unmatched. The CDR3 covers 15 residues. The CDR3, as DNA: TGTGCCAGCAGTTTGAGGGACAGGGTGAATTCACCCCTCCACTTT. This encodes CASSLRDRVNSPLHF.

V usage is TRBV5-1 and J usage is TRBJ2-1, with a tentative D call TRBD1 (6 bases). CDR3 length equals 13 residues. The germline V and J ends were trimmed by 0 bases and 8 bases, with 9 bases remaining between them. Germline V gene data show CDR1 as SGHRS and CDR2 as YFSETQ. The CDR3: CASSLEGDDEQFF. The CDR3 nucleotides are TGCGCCAGCAGCTTGGAGGGGGATGATGAGCAGTTCTTC.

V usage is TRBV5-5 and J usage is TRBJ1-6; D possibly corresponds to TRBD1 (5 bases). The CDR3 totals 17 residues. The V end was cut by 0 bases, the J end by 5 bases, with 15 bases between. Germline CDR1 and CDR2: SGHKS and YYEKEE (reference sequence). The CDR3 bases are TGTGCCAGCAGCTTGGTCGGGGCGGGCGGGGATAATTCACCCCTCCACTTT. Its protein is CASSLVGAGGDNSPLHF.